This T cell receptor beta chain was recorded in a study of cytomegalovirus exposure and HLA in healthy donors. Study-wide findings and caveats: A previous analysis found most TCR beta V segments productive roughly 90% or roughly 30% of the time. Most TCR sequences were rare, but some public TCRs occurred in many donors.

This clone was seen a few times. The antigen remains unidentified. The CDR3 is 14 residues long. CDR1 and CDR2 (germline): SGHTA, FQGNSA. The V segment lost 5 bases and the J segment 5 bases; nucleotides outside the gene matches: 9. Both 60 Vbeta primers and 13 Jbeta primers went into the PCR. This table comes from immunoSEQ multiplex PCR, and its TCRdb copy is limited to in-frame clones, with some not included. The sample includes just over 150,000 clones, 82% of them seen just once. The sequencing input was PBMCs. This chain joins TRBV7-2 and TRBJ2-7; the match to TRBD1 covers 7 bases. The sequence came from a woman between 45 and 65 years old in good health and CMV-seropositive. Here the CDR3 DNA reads TGTGCCAGCAGCGACATGACAGGGCTCGACGAGCAGTACTTC. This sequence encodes CASSDMTGLDEQYF.